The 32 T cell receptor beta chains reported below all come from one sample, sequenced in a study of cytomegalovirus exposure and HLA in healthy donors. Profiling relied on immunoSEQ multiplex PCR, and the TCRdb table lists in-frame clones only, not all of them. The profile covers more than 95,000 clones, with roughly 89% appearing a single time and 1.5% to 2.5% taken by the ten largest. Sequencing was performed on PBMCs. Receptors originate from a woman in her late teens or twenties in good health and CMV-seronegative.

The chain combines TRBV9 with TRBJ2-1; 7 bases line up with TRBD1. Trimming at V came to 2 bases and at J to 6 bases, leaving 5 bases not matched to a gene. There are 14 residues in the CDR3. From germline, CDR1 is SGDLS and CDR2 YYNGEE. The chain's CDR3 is CASSVYSGGNEQFF. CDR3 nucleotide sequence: TGTGCCAGCAGCGTTTATTCAGGGGGCAATGAGCAGTTCTTC.

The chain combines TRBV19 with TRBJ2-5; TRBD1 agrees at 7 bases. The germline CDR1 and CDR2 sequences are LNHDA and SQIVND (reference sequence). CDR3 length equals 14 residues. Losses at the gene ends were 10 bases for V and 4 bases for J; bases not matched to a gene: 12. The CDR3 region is CATRSTGVRETQYF. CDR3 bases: TGTGCCACTCGGAGTACAGGGGTGAGAGAGACCCAGTACTTC.

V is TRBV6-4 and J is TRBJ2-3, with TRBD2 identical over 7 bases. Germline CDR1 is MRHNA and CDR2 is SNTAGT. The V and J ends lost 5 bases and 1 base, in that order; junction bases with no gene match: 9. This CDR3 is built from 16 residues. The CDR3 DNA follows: TGTGCCAGCAGTTCCCTAGCGGTCGGGGGCACAGATACGCAGTATTTT. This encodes CASSSLAVGGTDTQYF.

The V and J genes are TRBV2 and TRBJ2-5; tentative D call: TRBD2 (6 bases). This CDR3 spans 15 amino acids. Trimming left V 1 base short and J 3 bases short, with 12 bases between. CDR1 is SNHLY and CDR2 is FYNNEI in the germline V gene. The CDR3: CASSEVMGLKETQYF. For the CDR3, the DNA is TGTGCCAGCAGTGAAGTTATGGGACTTAAAGAGACCCAGTACTTC.

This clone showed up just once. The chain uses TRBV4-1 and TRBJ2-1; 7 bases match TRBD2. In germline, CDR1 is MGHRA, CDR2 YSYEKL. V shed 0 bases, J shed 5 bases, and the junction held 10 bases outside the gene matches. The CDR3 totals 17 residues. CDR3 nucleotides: TGCGCCAGCAGCCAAGACCCTGCTCTAGCGGTTAACAATGAGCAGTTCTTC. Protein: CASSQDPALAVNNEQFF.

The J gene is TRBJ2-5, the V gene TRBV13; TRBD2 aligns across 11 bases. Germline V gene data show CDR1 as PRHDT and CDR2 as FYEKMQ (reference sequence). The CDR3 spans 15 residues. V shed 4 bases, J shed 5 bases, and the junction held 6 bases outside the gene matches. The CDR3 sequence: CASSSLAGVRETQYF. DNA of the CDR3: TGTGCCAGCAGCTCACTAGCGGGAGTTCGGGAGACCCAGTACTTC.

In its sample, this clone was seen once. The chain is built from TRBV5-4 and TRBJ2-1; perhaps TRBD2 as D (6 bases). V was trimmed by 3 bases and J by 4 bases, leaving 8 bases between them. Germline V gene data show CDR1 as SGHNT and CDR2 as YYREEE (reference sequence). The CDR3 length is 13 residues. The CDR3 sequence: CASSWGEYNEQFF. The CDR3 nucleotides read TGTGCCAGCAGCTGGGGGGAATACAATGAGCAGTTCTTC. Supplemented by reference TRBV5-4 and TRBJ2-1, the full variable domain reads ETGVTQSPTHLIKTRGQQVTLRCSSQSGHNTVSWYQQALGQGPQFIFQYYREEENGRGNFPPRFSGLQFPNYSSELNVNALELDDSALYLCASSWGEYNEQFFGPGTRLTVL.

The DNA for the CDR3 is TGCGCCAGCAGTACCGGGACAGGGGGACGTGGCTACACCTTC. Its protein is CASSTGTGGRGYTF. V usage is TRBV10-2 and J usage is TRBJ1-2; 11 bases align to TRBD1. The CDR3 is made up of 14 amino acids. CDR1 is WSHSY, CDR2 SAAADI, per germline. V lost 5 bases to trimming and J lost 7 bases; unmatched junction nucleotides: 6.

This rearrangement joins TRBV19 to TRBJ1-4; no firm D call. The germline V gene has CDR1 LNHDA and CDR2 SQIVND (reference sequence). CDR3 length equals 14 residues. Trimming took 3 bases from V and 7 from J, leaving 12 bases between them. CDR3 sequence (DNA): TGTGCCAGTAGTATGCCGGTTGCCTCTGAAAAACTGTTTTTT. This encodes CASSMPVASEKLFF.

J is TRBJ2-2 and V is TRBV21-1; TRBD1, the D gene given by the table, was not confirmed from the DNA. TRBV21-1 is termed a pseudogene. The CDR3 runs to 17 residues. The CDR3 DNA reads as TGTGCCAGCAGCGTAAAAACAGGGAGTTCACGGACCGGGGAGCTGTTTTTT. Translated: CASSVKTGSSRTGELFF.

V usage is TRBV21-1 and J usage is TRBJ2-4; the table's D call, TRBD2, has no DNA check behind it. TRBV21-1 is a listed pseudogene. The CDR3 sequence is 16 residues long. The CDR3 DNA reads TGTGCCAGCTATAGCGGGAGGGTCGATGGTAAAAACATTCAGTACTTC. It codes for CASYSGRVDGKNIQYF.

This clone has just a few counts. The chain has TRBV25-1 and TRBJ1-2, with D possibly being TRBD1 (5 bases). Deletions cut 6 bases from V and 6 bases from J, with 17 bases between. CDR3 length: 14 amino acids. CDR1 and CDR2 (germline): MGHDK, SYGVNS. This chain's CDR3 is CASRSPGGTDGYTF. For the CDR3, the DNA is TGTGCCAGCAGGTCCCCCGGGGGTACGGATGGCTACACCTTC.

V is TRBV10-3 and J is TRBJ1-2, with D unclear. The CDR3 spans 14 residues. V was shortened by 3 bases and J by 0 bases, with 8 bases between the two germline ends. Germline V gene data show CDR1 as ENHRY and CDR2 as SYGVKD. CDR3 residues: CAISDEIANYGYTF. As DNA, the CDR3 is TGTGCCATCAGTGACGAAATAGCTAACTATGGCTACACCTTC.

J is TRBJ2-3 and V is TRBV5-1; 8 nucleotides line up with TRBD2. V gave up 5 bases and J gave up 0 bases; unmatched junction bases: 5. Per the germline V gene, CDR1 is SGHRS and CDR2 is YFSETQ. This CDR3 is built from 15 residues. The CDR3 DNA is TGCGCCAGCAGTCCCATAGCGGGAAGCACAGATACGCAGTATTTT. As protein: CASSPIAGSTDTQYF. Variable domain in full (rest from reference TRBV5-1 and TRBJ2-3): KAGVTQTPRYLIKTRGQQVTLSCSPISGHRSVSWYQQTPGQGLQFLFEYFSETQRNKGNFPGRFSGRQFSNSRSEMNVSTLELGDSALYLCASSPIAGSTDTQYFGPGTRLTVL.

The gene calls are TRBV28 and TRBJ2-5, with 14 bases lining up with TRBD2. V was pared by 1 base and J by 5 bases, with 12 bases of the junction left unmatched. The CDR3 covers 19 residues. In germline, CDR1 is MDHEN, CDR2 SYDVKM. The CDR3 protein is CASSLYGTSGSGPWETQYF. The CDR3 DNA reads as TGTGCCAGCAGTTTATACGGGACTAGCGGGAGTGGGCCGTGGGAGACCCAGTACTTC. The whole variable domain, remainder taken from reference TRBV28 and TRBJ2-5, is DVKVTQSSRYLVKRTGEKVFLECVQDMDHENMFWYRQDPGLGLRLIYFSYDVKMKEKGDIPEGYSVSREKKERFSLILESASTNQTSMYLCASSLYGTSGSGPWETQYFGPGTRLLVL.

CDR3 DNA: TGTGCCAGCAGCCCTACGATAGCGGTCCTTAGCACAGATACGCAGTATTTT. Protein product: CASSPTIAVLSTDTQYF. The gene calls are TRBV7-9 and TRBJ2-3; D perhaps matches TRBD2 (6 bases). Germline CDR1 reads SEHNR; CDR2 reads FQNEAQ (reference sequence). This CDR3 spans 17 amino acids. Trimming cost V 5 bases and J 0 bases, with 18 bases left between them.

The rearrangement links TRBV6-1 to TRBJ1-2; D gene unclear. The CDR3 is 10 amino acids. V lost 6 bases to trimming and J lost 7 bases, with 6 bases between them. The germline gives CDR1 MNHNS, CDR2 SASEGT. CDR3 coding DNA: TGTGCCAGCAGCGCGGGTGGCTACACCTTC. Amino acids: CASSAGGYTF.

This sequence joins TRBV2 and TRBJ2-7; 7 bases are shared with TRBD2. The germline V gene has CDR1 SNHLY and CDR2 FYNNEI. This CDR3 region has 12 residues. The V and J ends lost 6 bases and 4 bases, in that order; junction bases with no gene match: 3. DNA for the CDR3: TGTGCCAGCAGGGGGGGGGAATACGAGCAGTACTTC. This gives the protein CASRGGEYEQYF.

CDR3 sequence (DNA): TGTGCCAGCAGCCAAGGAGGGCGGACTAGCACAGATACGCAGTATTTT. Amino acid sequence: CASSQGGRTSTDTQYF. V gene TRBV4-2 combines with J gene TRBJ2-3; TRBD2 is a possible D gene (5 bases). Germline V gene lookup returns CDR1 LGHNA and CDR2 YNFKEQ. The CDR3 contains 16 residues. V gave up 1 base and J gave up 0 bases, with 11 bases separating them.

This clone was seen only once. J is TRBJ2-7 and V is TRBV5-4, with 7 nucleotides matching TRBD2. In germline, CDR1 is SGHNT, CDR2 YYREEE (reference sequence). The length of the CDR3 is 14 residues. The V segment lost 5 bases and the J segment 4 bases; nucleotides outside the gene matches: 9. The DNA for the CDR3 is TGTGCCAGCAGGGTTTCGGGCGGGAGTTACGAGCAGTACTTC. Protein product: CASRVSGGSYEQYF.

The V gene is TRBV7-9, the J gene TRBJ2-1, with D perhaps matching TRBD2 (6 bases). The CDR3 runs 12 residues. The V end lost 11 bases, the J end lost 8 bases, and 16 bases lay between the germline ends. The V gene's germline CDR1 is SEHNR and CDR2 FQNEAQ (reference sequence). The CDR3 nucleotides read TGTGCCGTTCGACTAGAATCCGATGAGCAGTTCTTC. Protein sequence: CAVRLESDEQFF.

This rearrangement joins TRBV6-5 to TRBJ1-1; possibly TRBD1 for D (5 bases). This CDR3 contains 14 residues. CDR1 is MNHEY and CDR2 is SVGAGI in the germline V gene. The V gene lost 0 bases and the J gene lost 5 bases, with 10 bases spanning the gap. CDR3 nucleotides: TGTGCCAGCAGTTACTCAGCAGGGCTAACTGAAGCTTTCTTT. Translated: CASSYSAGLTEAFF.

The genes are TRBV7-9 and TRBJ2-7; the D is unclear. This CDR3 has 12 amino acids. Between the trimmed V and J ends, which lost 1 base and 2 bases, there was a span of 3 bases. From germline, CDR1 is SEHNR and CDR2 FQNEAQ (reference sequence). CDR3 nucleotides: TGTGCCAGCAGCTTAGGTACCTACGAGCAGTACTTC. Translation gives CASSLGTYEQYF.

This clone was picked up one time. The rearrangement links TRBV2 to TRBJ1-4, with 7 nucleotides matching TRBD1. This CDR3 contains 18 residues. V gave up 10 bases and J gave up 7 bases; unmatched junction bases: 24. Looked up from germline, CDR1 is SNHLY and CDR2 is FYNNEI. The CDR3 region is CATQQGDSRWRGGEKLFF. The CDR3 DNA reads TGTGCCACCCAGCAGGGGGACAGCCGTTGGAGGGGTGGTGAAAAACTGTTTTTT.

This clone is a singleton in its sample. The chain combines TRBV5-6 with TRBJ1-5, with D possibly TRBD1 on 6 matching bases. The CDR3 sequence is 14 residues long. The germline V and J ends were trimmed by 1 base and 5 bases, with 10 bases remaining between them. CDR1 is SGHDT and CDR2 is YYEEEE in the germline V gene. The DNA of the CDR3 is TGTGCCAGCAGCTTGCCAGGGGAAGATCAGCCCCAGCATTTT. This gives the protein CASSLPGEDQPQHF.

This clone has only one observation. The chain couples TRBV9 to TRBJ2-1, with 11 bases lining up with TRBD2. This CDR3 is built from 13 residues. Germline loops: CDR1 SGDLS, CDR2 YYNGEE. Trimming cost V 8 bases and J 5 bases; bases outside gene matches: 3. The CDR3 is CASAGLADNEQFF. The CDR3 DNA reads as TGTGCCAGTGCGGGACTAGCGGACAATGAGCAGTTCTTC.

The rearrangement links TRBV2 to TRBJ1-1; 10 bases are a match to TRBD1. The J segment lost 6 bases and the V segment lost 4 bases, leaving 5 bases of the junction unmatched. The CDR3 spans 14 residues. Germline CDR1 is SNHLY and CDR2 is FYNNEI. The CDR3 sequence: CASSGTGGKAEAFF. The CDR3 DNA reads TGTGCCAGCAGTGGGACAGGGGGAAAGGCTGAAGCTTTCTTT.

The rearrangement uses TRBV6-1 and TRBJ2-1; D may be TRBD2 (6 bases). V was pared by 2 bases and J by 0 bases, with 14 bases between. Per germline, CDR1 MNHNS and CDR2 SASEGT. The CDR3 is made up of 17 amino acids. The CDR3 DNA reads TGTGCCAGCAGTGAATACGCGGGGTCCGGCTCCTACAATGAGCAGTTCTTC. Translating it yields CASSEYAGSGSYNEQFF.

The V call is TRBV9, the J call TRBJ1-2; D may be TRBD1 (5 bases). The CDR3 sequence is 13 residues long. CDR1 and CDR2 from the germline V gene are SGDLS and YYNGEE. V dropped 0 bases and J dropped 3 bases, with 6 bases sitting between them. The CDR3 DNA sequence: TGTGCCAGCAGCGTAGACAGGTACTATGGCTACACCTTC. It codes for CASSVDRYYGYTF.

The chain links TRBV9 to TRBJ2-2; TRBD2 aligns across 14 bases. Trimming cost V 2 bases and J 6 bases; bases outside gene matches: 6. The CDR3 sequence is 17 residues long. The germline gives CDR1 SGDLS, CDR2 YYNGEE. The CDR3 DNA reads TGTGCCAGCAGCGTCGGGACTAGCGGGAGAATCGCCGGGGAGCTGTTTTTT. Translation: CASSVGTSGRIAGELFF. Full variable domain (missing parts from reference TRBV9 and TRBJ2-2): DSGVTQTPKHLITATGQRVTLRCSPRSGDLSVYWYQQSLDQGLQFLIQYYNGEERAKGNILERFSAQQFPDLHSELNLSSLELGDSALYFCASSVGTSGRIAGELFFGEGSRLTVL.

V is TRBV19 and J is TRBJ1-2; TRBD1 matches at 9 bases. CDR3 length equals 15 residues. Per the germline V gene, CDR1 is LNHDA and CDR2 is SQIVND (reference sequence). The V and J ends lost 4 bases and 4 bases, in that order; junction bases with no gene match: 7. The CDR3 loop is CASSTGTGTRYGYTF. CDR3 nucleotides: TGTGCCAGTAGTACCGGGACAGGGACTCGCTATGGCTACACCTTC. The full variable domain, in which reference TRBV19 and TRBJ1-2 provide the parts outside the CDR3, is DGGITQSPKYLFRKEGQNVTLSCEQNLNHDAMYWYRQDPGQGLRLIYYSQIVNDFQKGDIAEGYSVSREKKESFPLTVTSAQKNPTAFYLCASSTGTGTRYGYTFGSGTRLTVV.

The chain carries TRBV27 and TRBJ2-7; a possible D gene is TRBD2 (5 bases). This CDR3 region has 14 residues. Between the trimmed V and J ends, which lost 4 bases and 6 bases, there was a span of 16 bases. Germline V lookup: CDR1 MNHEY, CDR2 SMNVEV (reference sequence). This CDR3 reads CASSYSRGSGEQYF. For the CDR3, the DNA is TGTGCCAGCAGTTATTCACGGGGTTCCGGCGAGCAGTACTTC.